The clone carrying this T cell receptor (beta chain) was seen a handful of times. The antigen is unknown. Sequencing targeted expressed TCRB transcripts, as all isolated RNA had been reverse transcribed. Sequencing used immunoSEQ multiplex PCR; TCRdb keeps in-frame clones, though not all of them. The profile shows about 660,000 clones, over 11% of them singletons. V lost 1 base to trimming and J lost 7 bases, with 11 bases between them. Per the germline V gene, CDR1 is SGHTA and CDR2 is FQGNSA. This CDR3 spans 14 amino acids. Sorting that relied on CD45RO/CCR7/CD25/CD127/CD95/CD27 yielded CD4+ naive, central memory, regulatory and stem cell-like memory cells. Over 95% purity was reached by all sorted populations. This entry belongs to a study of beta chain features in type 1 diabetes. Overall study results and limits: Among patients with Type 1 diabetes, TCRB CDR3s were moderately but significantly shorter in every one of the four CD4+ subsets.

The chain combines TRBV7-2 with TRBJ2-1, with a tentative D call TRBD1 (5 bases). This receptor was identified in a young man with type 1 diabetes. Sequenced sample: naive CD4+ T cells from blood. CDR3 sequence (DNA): TGTGCCAGCAGCTTAGGGACGTCAGGGAATGAGCAGTTCTTC. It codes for CASSLGTSGNEQFF.